The clone carrying this T cell receptor beta chain was detected only a few times. Its antigen remains unknown. The data derive from a study of vaccination effects on CD4 cells after COVID-19. Overall study context: It was a median of 72 days after the second dose that post-vaccine samples were obtained.

With the ViraFEST assay, the study expanded antigen-specific CD4+ T cells using viral peptide pools, then sequenced them. At the end of roughly 9 days of culture, CD4+ T cells were isolated. Each participant was given two doses of one vaccine (BNT162b2 or mRNA-1273). This CDR3 region has 14 residues. CDR1 and CDR2 from the germline V gene are MRHNA and SNTAGT. Trimming left V 6 bases short and J 9 bases short, with 18 bases between. Sequencing used immunoSEQ multiplex PCR; TCRdb keeps in-frame clones, though not all of them. In the table there are approximately 61,000 clones, more than 70% of which are singletons.

The source was CD4+ T cells from PBMCs cultured with HCoV-229E spike peptides, collected after COVID-19 vaccination. The TCR comes from a human donor who received a COVID-19 vaccine. This sequence joins TRBV6-4 and TRBJ2-1; TRBD1 or TRBD2 may be the D gene (5 bases each). The CDR3 nucleotides are TGTGCCAGCAGCACCGGGGCTGGGATGCGTGAGCAGTTCTTC. This encodes CASSTGAGMREQFF.